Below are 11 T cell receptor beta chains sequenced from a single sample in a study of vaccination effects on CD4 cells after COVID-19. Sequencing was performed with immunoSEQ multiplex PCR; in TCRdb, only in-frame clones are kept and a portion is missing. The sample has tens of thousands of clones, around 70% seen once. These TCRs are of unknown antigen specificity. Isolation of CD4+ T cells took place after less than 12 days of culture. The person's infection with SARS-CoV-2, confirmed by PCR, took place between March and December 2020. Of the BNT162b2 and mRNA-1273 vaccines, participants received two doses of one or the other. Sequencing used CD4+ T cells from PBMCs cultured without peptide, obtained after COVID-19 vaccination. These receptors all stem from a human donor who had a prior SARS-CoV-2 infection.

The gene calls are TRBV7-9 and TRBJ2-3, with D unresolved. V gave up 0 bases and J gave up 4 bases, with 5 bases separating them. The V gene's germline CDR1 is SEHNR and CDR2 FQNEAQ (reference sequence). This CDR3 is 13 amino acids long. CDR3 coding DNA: TGTGCCAGCAGCTTAGCAGGCGCAGATACGCAGTATTTT. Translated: CASSLAGADTQYF.

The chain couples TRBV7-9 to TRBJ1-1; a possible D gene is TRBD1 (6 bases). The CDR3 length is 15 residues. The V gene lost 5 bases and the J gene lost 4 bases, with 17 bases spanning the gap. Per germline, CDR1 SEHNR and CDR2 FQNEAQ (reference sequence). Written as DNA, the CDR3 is TGTGCCAGCAGCCGGGGGGGCGGGAGGGTCACTGAAGCTTTCTTT. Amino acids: CASSRGGGRVTEAFF.

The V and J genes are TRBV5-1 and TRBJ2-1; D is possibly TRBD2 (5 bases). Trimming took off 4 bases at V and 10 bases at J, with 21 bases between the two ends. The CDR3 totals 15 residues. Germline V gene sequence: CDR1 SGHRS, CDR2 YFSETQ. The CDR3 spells CASSLGGSKLGEQFF. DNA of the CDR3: TGCGCCAGCAGCCTGGGCGGGTCAAAGCTCGGGGAGCAGTTCTTC.

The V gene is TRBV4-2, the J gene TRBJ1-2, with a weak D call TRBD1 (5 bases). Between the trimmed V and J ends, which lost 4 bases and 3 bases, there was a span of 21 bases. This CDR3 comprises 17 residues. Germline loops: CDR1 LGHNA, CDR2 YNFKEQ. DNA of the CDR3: TGTGCCAGCAGCCGGACCGGGGCCTCGGGGGAAGACTATGGCTACACCTTC. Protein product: CASSRTGASGEDYGYTF.

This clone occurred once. The CDR3 region is CAISESVAGAQETQYF. The CDR3 bases are TGTGCCATCAGTGAGTCGGTAGCGGGAGCACAAGAGACCCAGTACTTC. This rearrangement joins TRBV10-3 to TRBJ2-5; 9 nucleotides line up with TRBD2. V lost 0 bases and J lost 2; bases outside the gene matches: 4. Germline CDR1 ENHRY, CDR2 SYGVKD. This CDR3 is 16 amino acids long.

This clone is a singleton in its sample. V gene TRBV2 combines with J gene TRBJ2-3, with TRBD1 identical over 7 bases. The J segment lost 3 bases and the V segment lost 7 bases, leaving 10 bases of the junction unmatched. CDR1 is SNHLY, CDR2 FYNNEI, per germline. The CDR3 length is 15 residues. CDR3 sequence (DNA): TGTGCCAGCAAGGTTCGACAGGGTGAGACAGATACGCAGTATTTT. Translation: CASKVRQGETDTQYF. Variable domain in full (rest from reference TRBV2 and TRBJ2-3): EPEVTQTPSHQVTQMGQEVILRCVPISNHLYFYWYRQILGQKVEFLVSFYNNEISEKSEIFDDQFSVERPDGSNFTLKIRSTKLEDSAMYFCASKVRQGETDTQYFGPGTRLTVL.

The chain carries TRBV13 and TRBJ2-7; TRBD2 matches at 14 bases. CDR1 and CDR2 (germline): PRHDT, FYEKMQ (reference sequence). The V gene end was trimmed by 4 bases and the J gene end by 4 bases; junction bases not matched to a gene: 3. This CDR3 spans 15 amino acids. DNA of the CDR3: TGTGCCAGCAGCTCGGGACTAGCGGGGGTGTACGAGCAGTACTTC. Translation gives CASSSGLAGVYEQYF.

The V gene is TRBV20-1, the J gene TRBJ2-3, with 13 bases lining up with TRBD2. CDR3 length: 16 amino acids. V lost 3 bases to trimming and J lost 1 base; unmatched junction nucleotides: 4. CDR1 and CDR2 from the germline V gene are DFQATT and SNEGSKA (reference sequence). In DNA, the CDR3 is TGCAGTGCTAGTACTAGCGGGGGGGCGGGCACAGATACGCAGTATTTT. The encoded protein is CSASTSGGAGTDTQYF.

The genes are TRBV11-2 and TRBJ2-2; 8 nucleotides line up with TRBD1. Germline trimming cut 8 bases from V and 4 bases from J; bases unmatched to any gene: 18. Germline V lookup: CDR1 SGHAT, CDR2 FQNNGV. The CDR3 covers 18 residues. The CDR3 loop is CASSFRGVAGGRTGELFF. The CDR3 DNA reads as TGTGCCAGCTCTTTTAGAGGGGTAGCAGGGGGCCGCACCGGGGAGCTGTTTTTT.

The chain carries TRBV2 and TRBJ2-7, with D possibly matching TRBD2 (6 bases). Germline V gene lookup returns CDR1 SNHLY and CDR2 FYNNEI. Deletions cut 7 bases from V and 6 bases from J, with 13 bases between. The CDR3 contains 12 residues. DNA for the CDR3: TGTGCCAGCACGCAGATGGGACTCGAGCAGTACTTC. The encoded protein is CASTQMGLEQYF.

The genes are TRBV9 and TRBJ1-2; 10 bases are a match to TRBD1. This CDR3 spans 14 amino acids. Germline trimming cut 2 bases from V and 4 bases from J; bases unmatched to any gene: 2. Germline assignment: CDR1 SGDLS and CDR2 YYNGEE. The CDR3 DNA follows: TGTGCCAGCAGCGTCCGGGACAGGGGCTATGGCTACACCTTC. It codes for CASSVRDRGYGYTF. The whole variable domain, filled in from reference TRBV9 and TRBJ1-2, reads DSGVTQTPKHLITATGQRVTLRCSPRSGDLSVYWYQQSLDQGLQFLIQYYNGEERAKGNILERFSAQQFPDLHSELNLSSLELGDSALYFCASSVRDRGYGYTFGSGTRLTVV.